This T cell receptor beta chain was sequenced for a study of shared clonotypes between healthy human individuals. About the research overall: Per donor, three plates held CD4 naive cells, three held CD4 memory, two held CD8 naive and one held CD8 memory. General observations from the study: Larger richness was generally estimated for naive than memory subsets.

V lost 3 bases to trimming and J lost 9 bases; unmatched junction nucleotides: 2. From germline, CDR1 is SGHAT and CDR2 FQNNGV. This CDR3 region has 12 residues. Naive-designated CD8 cells lacked CD45RO, were positively enriched for CCR7, and omitted terminally differentiated effector memory CD45RA+ cells. With regard to this clone: Its antigen is not identified.

Genomic DNA (from each subset) was split evenly across several immunoSEQ plates. The repertoire was sequenced with immunoSEQ multiplex PCR; TCRdb's copy has only in-frame clones and lacks some. Altogether 800,000 to 950,000 clones are present, 96% being singletons, with the ten largest covering over 0.2%. J is TRBJ2-1 and V is TRBV11-2, with TRBD2 identical over 7 bases. The receptor was isolated from a man aged 25-45 years in good health. Sequenced sample: naive CD8+ T cells sorted from blood. CDR3 sequence: CASSLGGIEQFF. The CDR3, as DNA: TGTGCCAGCAGCTTGGGGGGGATTGAGCAGTTCTTC.